A single sample is the source of the 7 T cell receptor beta chains below, sequenced in a study of monozygotic twins with cystic fibrosis. Clones were read by immunoSEQ multiplex PCR, and TCRdb kept only the in-frame ones, dropping some. The sample holds around 35,000 clones, roughly 84% seen once. The material sequenced was blood. The source of these receptors is a girl aged 2 to 10 with cystic fibrosis.

This clone came up a few times. This sequence joins TRBV9 and TRBJ1-6, with TRBD1 identical over 7 bases. V lost 0 bases, J lost 5 bases, and 8 bases stayed unmatched. The CDR3 loop spans 17 amino acids. CDR1 and CDR2 from the germline V gene are SGDLS and YYNGEE. CDR3 bases: TGTGCCAGCAGCGTAGCCCCAGGGGGACTACATAATTCACCCCTCCACTTT. It is translated as CASSVAPGGLHNSPLHF.

The chain has TRBV9 and TRBJ2-7; D is possibly TRBD1 (6 bases). CDR3 length: 14 residues. Germline CDR1 and CDR2: SGDLS and YYNGEE. V shed 4 bases and J shed 3 bases, with 14 bases lying between them. CDR3 residues: CASSRPGHDYEQYF. CDR3 DNA: TGTGCCAGCAGCCGACCGGGACACGACTACGAGCAGTACTTC.

This chain connects TRBV4-2 to TRBJ2-1; D is undetermined. V was clipped by 5 bases and J by 7 bases, with 12 bases between them. Germline CDR1 reads LGHNA; CDR2 reads YNFKEQ. This CDR3 contains 13 residues. Written as DNA, the CDR3 is TGTGCCAGCAGCGTTCGGGCTTCGAATGAGCAGTTCTTC. Translation: CASSVRASNEQFF.

The chain is built from TRBV19 and TRBJ2-7; D is perhaps TRBD2 (6 bases). CDR3 length equals 18 residues. Germline V CDR1 and CDR2: LNHDA, SQIVND (reference sequence). Deletions cut 3 bases from V and 1 base from J, with 22 bases between. CDR3 in DNA: TGTGCCAGTAGTATTGTGTCCCCAATGGCGGGGACGTCCTACGAGCAGTACTTC. Translation: CASSIVSPMAGTSYEQYF.

In its sample, this clone was seen a few times. This chain connects TRBV7-9 to TRBJ2-7; a possible D gene is TRBD1 (5 bases). Deletions cut 4 bases from V and 4 bases from J, with 17 bases between. Germline lookup yields CDR1 SEHNR and CDR2 FQNEAQ (reference sequence). The CDR3 is 15 amino acids. CDR3 loop: CASSSNKQAVYEQYF. CDR3 in DNA: TGTGCCAGCAGCTCCAACAAACAGGCGGTTTACGAGCAGTACTTC.

This clone appeared once. The CDR3 is CASIHRSVTGDTQYF. The DNA of the CDR3 is TGTGCCAGCATCCACAGATCAGTGACGGGAGATACGCAGTATTTT. V gene TRBV2 combines with J gene TRBJ2-3; D remains unclear. Germline V lookup: CDR1 SNHLY, CDR2 FYNNEI. The V and J ends lost 7 bases and 5 bases respectively, with 19 bases between them. There are 15 residues in the CDR3.

This chain uses TRBV9 with TRBJ2-4; 13 bases line up with TRBD2. Unmatched junction bases numbered 6, after V lost 3 bases and J lost 6 bases. The CDR3 spans 16 residues. Germline values: CDR1 SGDLS, CDR2 YYNGEE. CDR3 residues: CASSEGLAGALNIQYF. Written as DNA, the CDR3 is TGTGCCAGCAGCGAAGGACTAGCGGGGGCCTTAAACATTCAGTACTTC.